The text below deals with one T cell receptor beta chain. Its antigen is unidentified. The source of the sample is a study of OX40 agonist ivuxolimab in advanced cancers. Study background: Patients achieving partial responses numbered three: one hepatocellular carcinoma case and two cutaneous melanoma cases. Study-level findings and limits: More expanded clones were found, on average, in CD8+ than in CD4+ T cells.

Assay: immunoSEQ multiplex PCR; the TCRdb copy retains only in-frame clones and omits some. The repertoire holds more than 45,000 clones, with approximately 84% as singletons. Trimming removed 3 bases from V and 7 bases from J; junction bases left unmatched: 5. The CDR3 loop spans 15 amino acids. Germline CDR1 SEHNR, CDR2 FQNEAQ (reference sequence). The receptor was isolated from an adult with an advanced solid tumor such as melanoma, head and neck, liver or kidney cancer. This specimen consisted of CD4+ or CD8+ T cells sorted from blood, obtained in a trial of the OX40 agonist ivuxolimab. The chain carries TRBV7-9 and TRBJ2-1; 11 bases fit TRBD2. CDR3 loop: CASSLATSGVNEQFF. The CDR3, as DNA: TGTGCCAGCAGCTTGGCGACTAGCGGGGTTAATGAGCAGTTCTTC.